What follows are 7 T cell receptor beta chains derived from one specimen sequenced in a study of T cell responses to AZD1222 COVID-19 vaccine. The method was immunoSEQ multiplex PCR; TCRdb's version includes in-frame clones alone and lacks a portion of them. The top ten hold 3.5% to 5.5% of the sample, which has approximately 76,000 clones, 85% to 95% seen once. This specimen consisted of peripheral blood, obtained on day 0 of MenACWY control vaccination. These receptors all stem from an adult in good health.

V gene TRBV28 combines with J gene TRBJ1-6; D unclear. V lost 8 bases and J 10 bases, leaving 6 bases between the germline ends. This CDR3 has 10 residues. The germline V gene has CDR1 MDHEN and CDR2 SYDVKM. The CDR3 DNA reads as TGTGCCAGCGGGAGGTCACCCCTCCACTTT. Translation: CASGRSPLHF.

The V gene is TRBV4-1, the J gene TRBJ2-5, with D perhaps matching TRBD1 or TRBD2 (8 bases each). The CDR3 is made up of 17 amino acids. Per the germline V gene, CDR1 is MGHRA and CDR2 is YSYEKL. V was clipped by 4 bases and J by 5 bases, with 23 bases between them. The CDR3 region has the DNA TGCGCCAGCAGCCCTACAGGGGGTAGCGGGAAGGGGGAGACCCAGTACTTC. Its translation is CASSPTGGSGKGETQYF.

The chain is built from TRBV5-4 and TRBJ1-1; 9 bases line up with TRBD1. There are 16 residues in the CDR3. V shed 4 bases, J shed 2 bases, and the junction held 9 bases outside the gene matches. The germline gives CDR1 SGHNT, CDR2 YYREEE (reference sequence). CDR3 sequence: CASSRVRGQGNTEAFF. The CDR3 bases are TGTGCCAGCAGCCGAGTCAGGGGACAGGGAAACACTGAAGCTTTCTTT.

This chain connects TRBV11-3 to TRBJ1-5; D possibly corresponds to TRBD1 (5 bases). The CDR3 runs 15 residues. Germline V gene lookup returns CDR1 SGHNT and CDR2 YENEEA. Trimming left V 0 bases short and J 2 bases short, with 8 bases between. CDR3 in DNA: TGTGCCAGCAGCTTAGATTTCAGGGGCAATCAGCCCCAGCATTTT. Its protein is CASSLDFRGNQPQHF. The full variable domain, completed using reference TRBV11-3 and TRBJ1-5, is EAGVVQSPRYKIIEKKQPVAFWCNPISGHNTLYWYLQNLGQGPELLIRYENEEAVDDSQLPKDRFSAERLKGVDSTLKIQPAELGDSAVYLCASSLDFRGNQPQHFGDGTRLSIL.

This chain links TRBV5-1 with TRBJ1-5, with a tentative D call TRBD1 (6 bases). Germline CDR1 is SGHRS and CDR2 is YFSETQ. Trimming took 4 bases from V and 3 from J, leaving 11 bases between them. The CDR3 runs to 14 residues. CDR3 DNA sequence: TGCGCCAGCAGCCCTCAGGGGCCCAATCAGCCCCAGCATTTT. Translating gives CASSPQGPNQPQHF.

The chain employs TRBV19 and TRBJ1-2; 8 bases agree with TRBD1. The J segment lost 0 bases and the V segment lost 5 bases, leaving 5 bases of the junction unmatched. Germline V CDR1 and CDR2: LNHDA, SQIVND (reference sequence). The CDR3 totals 15 residues. The CDR3 sequence: CASSPPDRANYGYTF. DNA of the CDR3: TGTGCCAGTAGTCCTCCGGACAGGGCTAACTATGGCTACACCTTC.

This clone has a handful of counts. The rearrangement links TRBV7-2 to TRBJ1-5; D unclear. V was cut by 1 base and J by 3 bases, with 10 bases left in between. The CDR3 loop spans 15 amino acids. Germline V gene lookup returns CDR1 SGHTA and CDR2 FQGNSA. CDR3 in DNA: TGTGCCAGCAGCTTAGTTGTTTCAGACAATCAGCCCCAGCATTTT. It yields the protein CASSLVVSDNQPQHF.